This TCR beta chain was documented in a study of neurological immune-mediated disorders. Study-level results: According to phylogenetic grouping, one related-CDR3 cluster, a possible signature, contained the repertoires of 18 of 34 multiple sclerosis patients. No expanded-clone CDR3 amino acid sequence recurred across subjects, suggesting private TCR-beta repertoires.

The team produced cDNA through 5'RACE using 10-nucleotide random UMIs. TCRdb re-called the 5' RACE reads through MiXCR, storing one row per CDR3 protein. The profile shows some 80,000 distinct CDR3 sequences, more than 5% of them singletons. The sample holds many counts of this clonotype. The antigen is not known. Time point given: longitudinal time-point 2. The receptor's source is an older woman with multiple sclerosis. The sample taken for sequencing was PBMCs.

The CDR3 sequence: CASSLGLAGGRGEQFF. The CDR3, as DNA: TGTGCCAGCAGCTTAGGACTAGCGGGGGGGCGAGGTGAGCAGTTCTTC. This chain uses TRBV7-9 with TRBJ2-1, with 14 bases aligning to TRBD2. The V gene's germline CDR1 is SEHNR and CDR2 FQNEAQ (reference sequence). J was trimmed by 9 bases and V by 1 base; bases with no gene match: 5. The CDR3 spans 16 residues.